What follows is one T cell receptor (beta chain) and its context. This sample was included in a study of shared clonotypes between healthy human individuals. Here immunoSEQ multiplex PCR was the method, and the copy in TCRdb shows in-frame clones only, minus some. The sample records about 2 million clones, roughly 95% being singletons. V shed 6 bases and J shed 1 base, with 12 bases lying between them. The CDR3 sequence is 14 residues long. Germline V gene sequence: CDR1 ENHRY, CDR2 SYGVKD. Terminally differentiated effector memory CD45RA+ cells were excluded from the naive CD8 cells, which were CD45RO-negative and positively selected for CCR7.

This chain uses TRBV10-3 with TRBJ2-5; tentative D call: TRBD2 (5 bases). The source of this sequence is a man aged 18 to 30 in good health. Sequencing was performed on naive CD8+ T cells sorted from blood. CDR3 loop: CAISDPGFQETQYF. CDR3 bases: TGTGCCATCAGCGACCCGGGATTCCAAGAGACCCAGTACTTC.